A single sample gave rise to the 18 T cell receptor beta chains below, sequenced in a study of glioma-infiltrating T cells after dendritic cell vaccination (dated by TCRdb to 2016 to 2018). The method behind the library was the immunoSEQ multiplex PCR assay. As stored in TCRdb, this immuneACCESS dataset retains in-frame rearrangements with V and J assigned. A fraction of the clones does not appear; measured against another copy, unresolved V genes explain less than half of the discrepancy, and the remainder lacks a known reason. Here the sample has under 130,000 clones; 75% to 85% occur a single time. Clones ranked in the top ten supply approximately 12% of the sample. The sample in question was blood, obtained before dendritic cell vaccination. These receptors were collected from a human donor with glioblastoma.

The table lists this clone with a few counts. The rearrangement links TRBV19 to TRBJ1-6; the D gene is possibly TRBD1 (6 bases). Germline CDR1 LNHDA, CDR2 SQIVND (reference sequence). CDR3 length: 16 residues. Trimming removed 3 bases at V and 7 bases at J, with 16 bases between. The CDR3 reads CASSISVPGANSPLHF. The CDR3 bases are TGTGCCAGTAGTATTAGTGTTCCAGGGGCGAATTCACCCCTCCACTTT.

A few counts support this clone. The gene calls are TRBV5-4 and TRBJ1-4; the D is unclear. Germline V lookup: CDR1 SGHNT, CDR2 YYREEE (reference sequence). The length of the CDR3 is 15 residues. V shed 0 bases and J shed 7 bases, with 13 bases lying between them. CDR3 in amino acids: CASSLGVSSSEKLFF. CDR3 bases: TGTGCCAGCAGCTTGGGTGTCAGTTCTAGTGAAAAACTGTTTTTT.

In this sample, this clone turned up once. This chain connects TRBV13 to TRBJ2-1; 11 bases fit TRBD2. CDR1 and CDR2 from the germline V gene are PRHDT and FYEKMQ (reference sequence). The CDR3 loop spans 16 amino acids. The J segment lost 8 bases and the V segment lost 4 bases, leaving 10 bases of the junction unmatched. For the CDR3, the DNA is TGTGCCAGCAGCTCAACAATAGCGGGGGGGCTCGATGAGCAGTTCTTC. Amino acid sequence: CASSSTIAGGLDEQFF.

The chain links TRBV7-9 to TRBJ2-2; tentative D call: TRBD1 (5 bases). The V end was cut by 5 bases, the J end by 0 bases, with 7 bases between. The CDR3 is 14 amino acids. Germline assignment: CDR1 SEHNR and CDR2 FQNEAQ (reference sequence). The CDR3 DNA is TGTGCCAGCAGCCAGACAGCGAACACCGGGGAGCTGTTTTTT. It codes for CASSQTANTGELFF.

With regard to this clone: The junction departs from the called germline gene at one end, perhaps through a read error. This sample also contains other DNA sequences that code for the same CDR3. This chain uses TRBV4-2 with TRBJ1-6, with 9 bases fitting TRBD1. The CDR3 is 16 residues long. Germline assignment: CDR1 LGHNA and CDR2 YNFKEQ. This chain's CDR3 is CASSQDGTGHNSPLHF. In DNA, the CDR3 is TGTGCCAGCAGCCAAGATGGGACAGGGCATAATTCCCCCCTCCACTTT.

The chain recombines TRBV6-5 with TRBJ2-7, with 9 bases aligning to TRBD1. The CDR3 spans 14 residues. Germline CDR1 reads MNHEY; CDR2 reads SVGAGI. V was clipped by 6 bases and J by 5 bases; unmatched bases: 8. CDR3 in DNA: TGTGCCAGCAGCCCCGGGACAGGGTCTAACGAGCAGTACTTC. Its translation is CASSPGTGSNEQYF.

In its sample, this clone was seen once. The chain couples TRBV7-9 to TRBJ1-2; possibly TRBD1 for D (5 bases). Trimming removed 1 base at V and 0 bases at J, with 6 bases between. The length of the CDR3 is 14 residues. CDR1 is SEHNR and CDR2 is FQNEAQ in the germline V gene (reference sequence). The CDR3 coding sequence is TGTGCCAGCAGCTTAGAGGGGTCTAACTATGGCTACACCTTC. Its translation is CASSLEGSNYGYTF.

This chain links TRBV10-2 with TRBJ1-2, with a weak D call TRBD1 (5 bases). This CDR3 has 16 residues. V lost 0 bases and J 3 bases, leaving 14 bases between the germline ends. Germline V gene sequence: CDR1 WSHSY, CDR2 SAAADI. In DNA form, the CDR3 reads TGCGCCAGCAGTGAGTCTAAGGGCAGGGCCTACTATGGCTACACCTTC. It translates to CASSESKGRAYYGYTF.

As DNA, the CDR3 is TGTGCCAGCAGCCTGAAAGGGGGTACCTACGAGCAGTACTTC. It is translated as CASSLKGGTYEQYF. The chain employs TRBV5-4 and TRBJ2-7; the D gene is possibly TRBD1 (6 bases). V was trimmed by 4 bases and J by 2 bases, leaving 13 bases between them. CDR3 length equals 14 residues. Germline CDR1 reads SGHNT; CDR2 reads YYREEE (reference sequence).

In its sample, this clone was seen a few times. The CDR3 DNA reads as TGTGCCAGCAGAGAGGGACATCGTAGTGCTTTCTTT. This codes for CASREGHRSAFF. The chain employs TRBV2 and TRBJ1-1, with D perhaps matching TRBD1 (6 bases). The CDR3 covers 12 residues. Germline CDR1 reads SNHLY; CDR2 reads FYNNEI. V was cut by 6 bases and J by 11 bases, with 16 bases left in between.

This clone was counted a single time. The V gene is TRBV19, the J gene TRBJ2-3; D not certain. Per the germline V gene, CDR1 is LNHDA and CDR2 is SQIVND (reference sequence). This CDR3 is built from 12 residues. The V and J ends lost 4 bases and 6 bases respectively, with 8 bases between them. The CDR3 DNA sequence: TGTGCCAGTAGTACCAGATTGGATACGCAGTATTTT. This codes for CASSTRLDTQYF.

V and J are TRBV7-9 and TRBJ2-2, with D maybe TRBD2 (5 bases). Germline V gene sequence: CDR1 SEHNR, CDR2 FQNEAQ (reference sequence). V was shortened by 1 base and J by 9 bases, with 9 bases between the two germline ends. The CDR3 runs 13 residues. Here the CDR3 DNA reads TGTGCCAGCAGCTTAGAGGCGGGTTGGGAGCTGTTTTTT. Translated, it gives CASSLEAGWELFF.

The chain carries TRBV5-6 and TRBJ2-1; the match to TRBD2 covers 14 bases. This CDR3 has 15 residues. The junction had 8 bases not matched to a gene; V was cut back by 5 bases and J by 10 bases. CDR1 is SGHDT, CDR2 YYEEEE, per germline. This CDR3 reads CASRGLAGAPREQFF. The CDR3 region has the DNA TGTGCCAGCAGGGGACTAGCGGGGGCCCCGAGGGAGCAGTTCTTC.

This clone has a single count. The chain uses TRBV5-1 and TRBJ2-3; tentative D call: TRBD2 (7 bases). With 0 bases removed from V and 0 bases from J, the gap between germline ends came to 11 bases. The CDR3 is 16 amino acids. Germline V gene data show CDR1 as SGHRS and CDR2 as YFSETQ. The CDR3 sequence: CASSLVGGASTDTQYF. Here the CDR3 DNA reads TGCGCCAGCAGCTTGGTTGGGGGGGCTAGCACAGATACGCAGTATTTT.

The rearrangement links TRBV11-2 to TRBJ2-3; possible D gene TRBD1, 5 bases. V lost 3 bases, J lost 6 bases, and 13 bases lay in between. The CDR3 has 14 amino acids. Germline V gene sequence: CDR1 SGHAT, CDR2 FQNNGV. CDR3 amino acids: CASSFQGPSDTQYF. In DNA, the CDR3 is TGTGCCAGCAGCTTCCAGGGTCCATCGGATACGCAGTATTTT.

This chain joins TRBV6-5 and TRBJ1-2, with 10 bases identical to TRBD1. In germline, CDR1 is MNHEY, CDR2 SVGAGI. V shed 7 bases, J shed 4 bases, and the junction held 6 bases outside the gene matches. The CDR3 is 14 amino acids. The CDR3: CASIRDRGVYGYTF. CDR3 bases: TGTGCCAGCATTAGGGACAGGGGTGTCTATGGCTACACCTTC.

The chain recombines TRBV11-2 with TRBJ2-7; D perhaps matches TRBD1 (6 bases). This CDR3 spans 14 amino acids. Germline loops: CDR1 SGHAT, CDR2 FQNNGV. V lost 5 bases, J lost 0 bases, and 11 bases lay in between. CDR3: CASSQRDTSYEQYF. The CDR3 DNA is TGTGCCAGCAGCCAACGGGACACCTCCTACGAGCAGTACTTC.

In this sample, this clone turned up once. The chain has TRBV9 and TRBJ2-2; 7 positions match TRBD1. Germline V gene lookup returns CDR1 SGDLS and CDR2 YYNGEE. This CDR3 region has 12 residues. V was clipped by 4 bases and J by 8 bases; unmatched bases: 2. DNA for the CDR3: TGTGCCAGCAGCACGACAGGGGGGGAGCTGTTTTTT. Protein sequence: CASSTTGGELFF.